The text below deals with one T cell receptor beta chain. The PCR used 60 Vbeta and 13 Jbeta primers. Sequencing used immunoSEQ multiplex PCR; TCRdb keeps in-frame clones, though not all of them. The data contain fewer than 130,000 clones, roughly three quarters of them seen just once; the ten biggest clones take up roughly 6.2%. The data were obtained in a study of cytomegalovirus exposure and HLA in healthy donors. CDR1 KGHSH and CDR2 LQKENI come from the germline V gene. CDR3 size: 13 residues. V gave up 2 bases and J gave up 1 base, with 6 bases separating them. This sequence joins TRBV18 and TRBJ2-7; D call uncertain. The TCR comes from a young man in good health and CMV-seropositive. The sample was PBMCs. CDR3 in amino acids: CASSPVKSYEQYF. The CDR3 DNA reads as TGTGCCAGCTCACCAGTAAAATCCTACGAGCAGTACTTC.